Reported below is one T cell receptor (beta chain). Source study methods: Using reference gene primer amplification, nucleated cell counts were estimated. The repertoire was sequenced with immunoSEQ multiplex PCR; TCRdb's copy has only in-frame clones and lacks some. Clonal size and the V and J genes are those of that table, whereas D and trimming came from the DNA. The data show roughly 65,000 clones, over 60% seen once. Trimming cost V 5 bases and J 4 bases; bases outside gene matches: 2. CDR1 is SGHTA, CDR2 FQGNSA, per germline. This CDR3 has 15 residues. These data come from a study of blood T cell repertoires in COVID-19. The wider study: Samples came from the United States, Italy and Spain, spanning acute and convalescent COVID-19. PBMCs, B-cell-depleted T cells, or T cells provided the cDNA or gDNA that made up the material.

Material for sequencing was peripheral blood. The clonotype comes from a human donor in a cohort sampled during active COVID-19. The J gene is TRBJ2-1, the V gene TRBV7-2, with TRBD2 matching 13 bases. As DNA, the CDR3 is TGTGCCAGCAGCCCGACTAGCGGGGGGTACAATGAGCAGTTCTTC. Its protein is CASSPTSGGYNEQFF. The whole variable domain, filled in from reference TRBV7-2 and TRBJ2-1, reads GAGVSQSPSNKVTEKGKDVELRCDPISGHTALYWYRQSLGQGLEFLIYFQGNSAPDKSGLPSDRFSAERTGGSVSTLTIQRTQQEDSAVYLCASSPTSGGYNEQFFGPGTRLTVL.